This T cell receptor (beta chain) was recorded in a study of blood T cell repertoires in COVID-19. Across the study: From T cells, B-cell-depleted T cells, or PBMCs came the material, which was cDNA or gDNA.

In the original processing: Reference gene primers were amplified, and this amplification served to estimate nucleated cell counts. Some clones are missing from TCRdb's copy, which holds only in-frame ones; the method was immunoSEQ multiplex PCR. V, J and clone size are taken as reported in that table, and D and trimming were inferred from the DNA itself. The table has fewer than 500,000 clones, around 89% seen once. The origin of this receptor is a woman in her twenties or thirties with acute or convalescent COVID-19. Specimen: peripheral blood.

The CDR3 loop reads CASSDRWGDQPQHF. The CDR3 nucleotides are TGTGCCAGCAGTGATAGGTGGGGGGATCAGCCCCAGCATTTT. This sequence joins TRBV6-1 and TRBJ1-5, with D perhaps TRBD1 (5 bases). CDR1 and CDR2 from the germline V gene are MNHNS and SASEGT. Trimming removed 3 bases at V and 5 bases at J, with 11 bases between. CDR3 length: 14 residues.